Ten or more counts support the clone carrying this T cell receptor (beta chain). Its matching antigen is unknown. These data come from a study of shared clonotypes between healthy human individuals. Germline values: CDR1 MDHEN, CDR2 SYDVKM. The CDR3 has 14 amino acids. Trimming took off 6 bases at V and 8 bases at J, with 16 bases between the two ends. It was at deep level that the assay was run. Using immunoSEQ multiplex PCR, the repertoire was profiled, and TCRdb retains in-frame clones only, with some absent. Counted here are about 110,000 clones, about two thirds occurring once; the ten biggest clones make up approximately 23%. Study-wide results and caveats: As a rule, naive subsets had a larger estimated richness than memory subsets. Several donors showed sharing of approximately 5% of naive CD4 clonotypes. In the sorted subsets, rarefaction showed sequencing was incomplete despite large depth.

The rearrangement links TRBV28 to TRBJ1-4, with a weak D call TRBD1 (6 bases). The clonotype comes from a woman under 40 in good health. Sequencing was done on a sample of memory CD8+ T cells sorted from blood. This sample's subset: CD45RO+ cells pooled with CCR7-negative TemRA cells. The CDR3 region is CASSDGGGLEKLFF. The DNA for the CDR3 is TGTGCCAGCAGCGATGGCGGGGGGCTCGAAAAACTGTTTTTT.